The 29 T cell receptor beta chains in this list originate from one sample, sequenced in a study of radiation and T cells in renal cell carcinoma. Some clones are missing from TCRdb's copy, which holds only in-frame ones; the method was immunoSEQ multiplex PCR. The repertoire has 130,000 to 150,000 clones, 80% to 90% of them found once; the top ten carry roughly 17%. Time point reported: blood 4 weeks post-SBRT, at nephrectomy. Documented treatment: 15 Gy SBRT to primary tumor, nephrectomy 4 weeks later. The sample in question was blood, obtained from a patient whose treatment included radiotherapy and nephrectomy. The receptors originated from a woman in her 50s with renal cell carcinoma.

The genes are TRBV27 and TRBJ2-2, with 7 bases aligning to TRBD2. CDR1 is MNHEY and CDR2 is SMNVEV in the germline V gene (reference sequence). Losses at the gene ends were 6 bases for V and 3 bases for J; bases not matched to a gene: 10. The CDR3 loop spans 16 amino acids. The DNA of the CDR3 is TGTGCCAGCAGGGCAACACCGGGACTATACACCGGGGAGCTGTTTTTT. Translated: CASRATPGLYTGELFF.

The CDR3: CASSLRPGGPNEQFF. CDR3 bases: TGTGCCAGCAGCTTGAGGCCGGGGGGGCCCAATGAGCAGTTCTTC. The genes are TRBV7-9 and TRBJ2-1; 8 positions agree with TRBD2. From germline, CDR1 is SEHNR and CDR2 FQNEAQ (reference sequence). This CDR3 has 15 residues. V shed 3 bases and J 6 bases; nucleotides not matched to a gene: 7.

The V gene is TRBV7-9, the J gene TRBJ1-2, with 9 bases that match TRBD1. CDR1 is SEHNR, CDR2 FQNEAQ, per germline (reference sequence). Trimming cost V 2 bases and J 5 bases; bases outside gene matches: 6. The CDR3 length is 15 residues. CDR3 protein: CASSLSGDRAYGYTF. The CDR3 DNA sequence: TGTGCCAGCAGCTTATCTGGGGACAGGGCGTATGGCTACACCTTC.

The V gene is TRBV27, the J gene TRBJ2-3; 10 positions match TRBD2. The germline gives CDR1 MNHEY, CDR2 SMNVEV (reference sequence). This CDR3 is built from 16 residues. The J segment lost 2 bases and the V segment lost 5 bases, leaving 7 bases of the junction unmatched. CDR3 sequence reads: CASSPRTSGYTDTQYF. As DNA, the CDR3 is TGTGCCAGCAGTCCACGGACTAGCGGATACACAGATACGCAGTATTTT.

CDR3 amino acids: CASSIDMVPGGNQPQHF. CDR3 nucleotides: TGTGCCAGTAGTATTGACATGGTTCCGGGGGGCAATCAGCCCCAGCATTTT. The chain joins TRBV19 to TRBJ1-5, with D perhaps TRBD1 (5 bases). The CDR3 totals 17 residues. Germline V lookup: CDR1 LNHDA, CDR2 SQIVND (reference sequence). The ends were cut back, 3 bases at V and 2 bases at J, with 17 bases in the middle.

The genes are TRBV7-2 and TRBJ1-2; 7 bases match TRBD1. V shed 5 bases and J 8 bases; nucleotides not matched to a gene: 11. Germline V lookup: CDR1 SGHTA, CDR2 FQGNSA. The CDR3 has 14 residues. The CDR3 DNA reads TGTGCCAGCAGCCCAGGGGGGGCGTTTCGAGGCTACACCTTC. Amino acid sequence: CASSPGGAFRGYTF.

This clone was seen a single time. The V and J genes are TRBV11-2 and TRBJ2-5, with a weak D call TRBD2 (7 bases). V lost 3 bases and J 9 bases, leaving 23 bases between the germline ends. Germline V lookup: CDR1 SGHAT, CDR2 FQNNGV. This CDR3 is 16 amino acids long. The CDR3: CASSLGGGYRSEAQYF. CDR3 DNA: TGTGCCAGCAGCTTGGGGGGGGGCTATAGGTCGGAGGCCCAGTACTTC. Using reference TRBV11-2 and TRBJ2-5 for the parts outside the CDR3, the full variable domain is EAGVAQSPRYKIIEKRQSVAFWCNPISGHATLYWYQQILGQGPKLLIQFQNNGVVDDSQLPKDRFSAERLKGVDSTLKIQPAKLEDSAVYLCASSLGGGYRSEAQYFGPGTRLLVL.

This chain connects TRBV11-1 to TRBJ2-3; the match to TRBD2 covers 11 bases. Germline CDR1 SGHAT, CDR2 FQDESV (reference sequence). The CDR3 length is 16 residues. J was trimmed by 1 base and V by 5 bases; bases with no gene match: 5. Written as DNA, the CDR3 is TGTGCCAGCAGCACACCTAGCGGGAGGCGCACAGATACGCAGTATTTT. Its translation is CASSTPSGRRTDTQYF.

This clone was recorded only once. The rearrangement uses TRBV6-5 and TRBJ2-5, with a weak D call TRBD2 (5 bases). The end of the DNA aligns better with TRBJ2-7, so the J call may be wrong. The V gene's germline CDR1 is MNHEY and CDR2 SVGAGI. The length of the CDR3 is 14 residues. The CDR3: CASRRPGVTYEQYF. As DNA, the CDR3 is TGTGCCAGCAGACGCCCCGGGGTAACCTACGAGCAGTACTTC.

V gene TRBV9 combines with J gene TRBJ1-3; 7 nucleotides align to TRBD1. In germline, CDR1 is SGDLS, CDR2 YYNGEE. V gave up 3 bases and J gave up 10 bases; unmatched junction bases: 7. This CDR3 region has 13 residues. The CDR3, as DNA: TGTGCCAGCAGCGATCGACAGGGAATAACCATATATTTT. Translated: CASSDRQGITIYF.

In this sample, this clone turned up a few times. The CDR3 loop reads CASSWQRNQPQHF. For the CDR3, the DNA is TGTGCCAGCAGTTGGCAGCGCAATCAGCCCCAGCATTTT. The chain links TRBV28 to TRBJ1-5; D remains ambiguous. In germline, CDR1 is MDHEN, CDR2 SYDVKM. This CDR3 spans 13 amino acids. Between the trimmed V and J ends, which lost 4 bases and 2 bases, there was a span of 6 bases.

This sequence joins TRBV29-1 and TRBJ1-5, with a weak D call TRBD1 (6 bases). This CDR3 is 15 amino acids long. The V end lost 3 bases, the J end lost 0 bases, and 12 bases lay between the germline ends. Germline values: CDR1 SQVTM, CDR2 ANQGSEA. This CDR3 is CSVDPGHNSNQPQHF. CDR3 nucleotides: TGCAGCGTTGACCCGGGACATAATAGCAATCAGCCCCAGCATTTT.

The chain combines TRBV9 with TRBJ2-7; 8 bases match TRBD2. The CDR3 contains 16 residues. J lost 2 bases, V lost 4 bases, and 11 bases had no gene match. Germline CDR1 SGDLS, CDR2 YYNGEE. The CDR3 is CASSPLSGSGAYEQYF. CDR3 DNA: TGTGCCAGCAGCCCGCTAAGCGGGAGCGGGGCCTACGAGCAGTACTTC.

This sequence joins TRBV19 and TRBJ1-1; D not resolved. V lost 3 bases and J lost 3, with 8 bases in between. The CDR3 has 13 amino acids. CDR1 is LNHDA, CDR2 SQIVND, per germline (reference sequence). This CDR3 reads CASSILKDTEAFF. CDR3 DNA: TGTGCCAGTAGTATTCTTAAGGACACTGAAGCTTTCTTT.

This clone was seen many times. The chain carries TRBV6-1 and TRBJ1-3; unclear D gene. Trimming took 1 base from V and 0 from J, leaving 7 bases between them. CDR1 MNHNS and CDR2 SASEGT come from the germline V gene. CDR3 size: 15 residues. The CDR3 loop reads CASSEELYSGNTIYF. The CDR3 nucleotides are TGTGCCAGCAGTGAAGAGTTATACTCTGGAAACACCATATATTTT.

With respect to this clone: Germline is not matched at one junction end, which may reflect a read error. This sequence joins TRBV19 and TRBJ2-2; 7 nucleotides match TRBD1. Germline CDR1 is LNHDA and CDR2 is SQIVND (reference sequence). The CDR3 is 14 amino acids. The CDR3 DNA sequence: TGTGCCAGTAGTATCAGGGGGAACGCCGGGGAGCTGTTTTTT. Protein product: CASSIRGNAGELFF.

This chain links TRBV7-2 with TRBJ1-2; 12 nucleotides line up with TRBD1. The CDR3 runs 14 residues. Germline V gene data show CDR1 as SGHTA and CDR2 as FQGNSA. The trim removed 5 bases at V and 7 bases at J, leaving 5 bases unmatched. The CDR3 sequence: CASSPGQGARGYTF. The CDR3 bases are TGTGCCAGCAGCCCGGGACAGGGGGCGCGTGGCTACACCTTC.

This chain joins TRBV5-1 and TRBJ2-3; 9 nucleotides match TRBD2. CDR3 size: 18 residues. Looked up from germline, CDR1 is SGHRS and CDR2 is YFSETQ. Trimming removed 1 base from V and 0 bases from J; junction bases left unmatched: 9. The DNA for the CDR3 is TGCGCCAGCAGCTTGAATCCTAGCGGGGATTCTAGCACAGATACGCAGTATTTT. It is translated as CASSLNPSGDSSTDTQYF.

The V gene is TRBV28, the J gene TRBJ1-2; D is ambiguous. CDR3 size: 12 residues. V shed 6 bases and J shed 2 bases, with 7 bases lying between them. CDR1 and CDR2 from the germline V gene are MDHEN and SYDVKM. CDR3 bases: TGTGCCAGCAGATCCACGAACTATGGCTACACCTTC. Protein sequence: CASRSTNYGYTF.

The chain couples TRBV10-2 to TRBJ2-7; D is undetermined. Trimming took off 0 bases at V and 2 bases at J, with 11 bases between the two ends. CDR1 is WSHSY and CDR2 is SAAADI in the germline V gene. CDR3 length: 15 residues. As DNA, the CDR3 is TGCGCCAGCAGTGAGTCAACCGGACCAACCTACGAGCAGTACTTC. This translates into CASSESTGPTYEQYF.

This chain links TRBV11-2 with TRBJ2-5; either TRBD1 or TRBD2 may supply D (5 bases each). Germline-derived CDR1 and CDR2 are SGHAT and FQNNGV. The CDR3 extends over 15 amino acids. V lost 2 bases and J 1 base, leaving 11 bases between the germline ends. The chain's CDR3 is CASSLSGDPQETQYF. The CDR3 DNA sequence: TGTGCCAGCAGCTTATCCGGGGACCCCCAAGAGACCCAGTACTTC.

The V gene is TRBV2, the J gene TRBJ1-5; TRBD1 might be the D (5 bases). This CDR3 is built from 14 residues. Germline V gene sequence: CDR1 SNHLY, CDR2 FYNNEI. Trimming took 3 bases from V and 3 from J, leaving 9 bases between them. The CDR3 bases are TGTGCCAGCAGTGATAGGGGTCTCAATCAGCCCCAGCATTTT. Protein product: CASSDRGLNQPQHF.

The CDR3 nucleotides read TGCGCCAGCAGCCCGGGGTTGGCGGGGGGGCGCACAGATACGCAGTATTTT. It specifies CASSPGLAGGRTDTQYF. The rearrangement links TRBV5-1 to TRBJ2-3, with 9 bases that match TRBD2. The junction had 10 bases not matched to a gene; V was cut back by 4 bases and J by 1 base. Looked up from germline, CDR1 is SGHRS and CDR2 is YFSETQ. There are 17 residues in the CDR3. The variable domain in full, completed from reference TRBV5-1 and TRBJ2-3, reads KAGVTQTPRYLIKTRGQQVTLSCSPISGHRSVSWYQQTPGQGLQFLFEYFSETQRNKGNFPGRFSGRQFSNSRSEMNVSTLELGDSALYLCASSPGLAGGRTDTQYFGPGTRLTVL.

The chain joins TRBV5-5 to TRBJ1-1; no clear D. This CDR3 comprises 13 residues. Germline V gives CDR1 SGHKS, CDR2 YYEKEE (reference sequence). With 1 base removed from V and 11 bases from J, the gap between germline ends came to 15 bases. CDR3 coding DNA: TGTGCCAGCAGCTTGTCGGGTAATAATGACGCTTTCTTT. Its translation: CASSLSGNNDAFF.

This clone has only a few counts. CDR3 amino acids: CASSPQDSGEAFF. The CDR3 DNA reads TGTGCCAGCTCACCACAAGACAGTGGTGAAGCTTTCTTT. The chain links TRBV18 to TRBJ1-1, with D possibly matching TRBD1 (5 bases). Deletions cut 1 base from V and 7 bases from J, with 10 bases between. Per the germline V gene, CDR1 is KGHSH and CDR2 is LQKENI. The CDR3 contains 13 residues.

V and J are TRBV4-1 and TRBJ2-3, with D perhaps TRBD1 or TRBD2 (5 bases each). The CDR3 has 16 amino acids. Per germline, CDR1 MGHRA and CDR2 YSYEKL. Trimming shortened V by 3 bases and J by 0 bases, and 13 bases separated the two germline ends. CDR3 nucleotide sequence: TGCGCCAGCAGCCAGGCCCGGGGACCTAGCACAGATACGCAGTATTTT. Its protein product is CASSQARGPSTDTQYF.

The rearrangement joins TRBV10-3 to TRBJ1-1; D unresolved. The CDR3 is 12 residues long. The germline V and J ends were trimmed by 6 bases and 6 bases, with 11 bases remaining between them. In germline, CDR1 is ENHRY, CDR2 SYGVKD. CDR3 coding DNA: TGTGCCATCAGCAGGACGGGCGCTGAAGCTTTCTTT. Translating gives CAISRTGAEAFF.

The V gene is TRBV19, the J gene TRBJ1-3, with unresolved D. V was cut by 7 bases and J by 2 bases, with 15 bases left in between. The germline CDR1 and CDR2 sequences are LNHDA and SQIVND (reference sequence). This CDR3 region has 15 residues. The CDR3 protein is CASIPNSETGNTIYF. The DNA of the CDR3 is TGTGCCAGTATTCCGAACTCAGAAACTGGAAACACCATATATTTT. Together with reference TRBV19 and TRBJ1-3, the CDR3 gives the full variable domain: DGGITQSPKYLFRKEGQNVTLSCEQNLNHDAMYWYRQDPGQGLRLIYYSQIVNDFQKGDIAEGYSVSREKKESFPLTVTSAQKNPTAFYLCASIPNSETGNTIYFGEGSWLTVV.

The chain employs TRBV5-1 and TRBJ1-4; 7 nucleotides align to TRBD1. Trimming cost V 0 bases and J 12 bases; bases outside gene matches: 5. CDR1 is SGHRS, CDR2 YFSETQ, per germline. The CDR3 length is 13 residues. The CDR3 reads CASSLDDREELFF. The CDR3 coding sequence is TGCGCCAGCAGCTTGGACGACAGGGAGGAACTGTTTTTT.